Below are 21 T cell receptor beta chains sequenced from a single sample in a study of T cell repertoires in cytomegalovirus infection. These receptors lack a known antigen. TCRdb reprocessed the reads with MiXCR, giving one entry per CDR3 protein. The profile covers about 71,000 distinct CDR3 sequences, with roughly 20% appearing a single time and roughly two thirds taken by the ten largest. The sequenced sample was CD8+ T cells from cultured PBMCs, obtained from culture after CMV antigen stimulation. The receptors come from a human donor in good health (CMV status not recorded). Some clones in this sample may be carry-over from other donors' samples.

This clonotype was observed a handful of times. The chain joins TRBV7-9 to TRBJ1-5, with 9 positions matching TRBD1. There are 17 residues in the CDR3. After removal of 3 bases from V and 3 bases from J, the junction contained 9 bases not matched to a gene. Germline-derived CDR1 and CDR2 are SEHNR and FQNEAQ (reference sequence). CDR3: CASSLLPGQGPNQPQHF. CDR3 coding DNA: TGTGCCAGCAGCTTGCTCCCGGGACAGGGTCCCAATCAGCCCCAGCATTTT.

This clonotype was counted only a few times. The chain recombines TRBV28 with TRBJ2-1; 8 bases match TRBD2. The germline V gene has CDR1 MDHEN and CDR2 SYDVKM. This CDR3 has 17 residues. The V and J ends lost 5 bases and 3 bases, in that order; junction bases with no gene match: 12. DNA for the CDR3: TGTGCCAGCAGTACAACAATCGGGGGGGAGTACTACAATGAGCAGTTCTTC. It is translated as CASSTTIGGEYYNEQFF.

The rearrangement joins TRBV7-9 to TRBJ1-2; D is uncertain. Trimming removed 1 base from V and 1 base from J, with 10 bases in between. Germline CDR1 reads SEHNR; CDR2 reads FQNEAQ (reference sequence). This CDR3 comprises 15 residues. CDR3 nucleotide sequence: TGTGCCAGCAGCTTAGTGGCTCAGGATAACTATGGCTACACCTTC. This encodes CASSLVAQDNYGYTF.

As DNA, the CDR3 is TGTGCCAGCAGTTCCCCCGGGACAGGGGGCACAGATACGCAGTATTTT. It encodes CASSSPGTGGTDTQYF. The chain links TRBV12-3 or TRBV12-4 to TRBJ2-3, with TRBD1 identical over 10 bases. The CDR3 runs to 16 residues. Trimming cost V 4 bases and J 1 base; bases outside gene matches: 5.

This chain connects TRBV10-3 to TRBJ1-6; no clear D. Germline V gene sequence: CDR1 ENHRY, CDR2 SYGVKD. The length of the CDR3 is 13 residues. V lost 2 bases to trimming and J lost 10 bases, with 9 bases between them. Here the CDR3 reads CAISETGRSPLHF. For the CDR3, the DNA is TGTGCCATCAGTGAGACCGGGCGGTCACCCCTCCACTTT.

This clonotype was observed a few times. V and J are TRBV4-2 and TRBJ2-7, with 9 nucleotides matching TRBD1. CDR3 length: 16 amino acids. The germline V gene has CDR1 LGHNA and CDR2 YNFKEQ. V trimming: 1 base; J trimming: 0 bases; junction bases outside the gene matches: 4. The DNA of the CDR3 is TGTGCCAGCAGCCAAGTAGACAGGGGGAACTCCTACGAGCAGTACTTC. Protein: CASSQVDRGNSYEQYF.

V gene TRBV6-2 or TRBV6-3 combines with J gene TRBJ1-1; the match to TRBD1 covers 8 bases. V trimming: 1 base; J trimming: 7 bases; junction bases outside the gene matches: 2. Germline CDR1 MNHEY, CDR2 SVGEGT. The CDR3 has 13 residues. CDR3 region: CASSYWTGSEAFF. The CDR3, as DNA: TGTGCCAGCAGTTACTGGACAGGGAGTGAAGCTTTCTTT.

This clonotype has only a few counts. The rearrangement links TRBV12-3 or TRBV12-4 to TRBJ1-5; D remains ambiguous. V was clipped by 3 bases and J by 1 base, with 10 bases between them. This CDR3 contains 15 residues. CDR3 in amino acids: CASSLRGSSNQPQHF. CDR3 in DNA: TGTGCCAGCAGTTTGCGGGGTTCCAGCAATCAGCCCCAGCATTTT.

This clonotype showed up just a few times. The CDR3: CASTDRGRTGYTF. The CDR3 region has the DNA TGTGCCAGCACGGACAGGGGACGAACTGGCTACACCTTC. The V and J genes are TRBV12-3 or TRBV12-4 and TRBJ1-2; 9 bases map to TRBD1. CDR3 length: 13 amino acids. The ends lost 7 bases at V and 7 bases at J; junction bases unmatched: 7.

The chain links TRBV7-2 to TRBJ2-7; a possible D gene is TRBD1 (5 bases). The germline V and J ends were trimmed by 5 bases and 7 bases, with 21 bases remaining between them. This CDR3 contains 15 residues. Per the germline V gene, CDR1 is SGHTA and CDR2 is FQGNSA. The CDR3 is CASSLSLGARVEQYF. The CDR3 DNA is TGTGCCAGCAGCCTTAGCTTAGGGGCCAGGGTTGAGCAGTACTTC. The entire variable domain, with the rest obtained from reference TRBV7-2 and TRBJ2-7, is as follows: GAGVSQSPSNKVTEKGKDVELRCDPISGHTALYWYRQSLGQGLEFLIYFQGNSAPDKSGLPSDRFSAERTGGSVSTLTIQRTQQEDSAVYLCASSLSLGARVEQYFGPGTRLTVT.

The chain joins TRBV10-3 to TRBJ1-2; D call uncertain. This CDR3 spans 14 amino acids. Per the germline V gene, CDR1 is ENHRY and CDR2 is SYGVKD. V was trimmed by 4 bases and J by 7 bases, leaving 16 bases between them. Written as DNA, the CDR3 is TGTGCCATCAGTGGAGGTCTGGACCGAAGTGGCTACACCTTC. Encoded protein: CAISGGLDRSGYTF.

This clonotype was counted a few times. The V and J genes are TRBV7-9 and TRBJ1-6; 7 bases fit TRBD1. The CDR3 has 16 residues. Germline trimming cut 4 bases from V and 7 bases from J; bases unmatched to any gene: 10. Germline CDR1 SEHNR, CDR2 FQNEAQ (reference sequence). CDR3 loop: CASSSRLTGFNSPLHF. CDR3 in DNA: TGTGCCAGCAGCTCGAGATTGACAGGGTTCAATTCACCCCTCCACTTT.

The chain carries TRBV2 and TRBJ1-2; D uncertain. The germline CDR1 and CDR2 sequences are SNHLY and FYNNEI. This CDR3 comprises 10 residues. V lost 8 bases, J lost 7 bases, and 8 bases lay in between. CDR3: CASVAGGYTF. CDR3 DNA: TGTGCCAGCGTAGCGGGTGGCTACACCTTC.

The V call is TRBV7-8, the J call TRBJ2-3, with D perhaps TRBD2 (6 bases). The CDR3 sequence is 17 residues long. CDR1 SGHVS and CDR2 FQNEAQ come from the germline V gene. V lost 1 base to trimming and J lost 1 base, with 15 bases between them. CDR3 in DNA: TGTGCCAGCAGCTTAGGAAACCCAGCGGGCGGCACAGATACGCAGTATTTT. Its translation is CASSLGNPAGGTDTQYF.

A few counts support this clonotype. V usage is TRBV28 and J usage is TRBJ1-2, with 9 bases lining up with TRBD1. V shed 3 bases, J shed 1 base, and the junction held 3 bases outside the gene matches. From germline, CDR1 is MDHEN and CDR2 SYDVKM. The CDR3 length is 15 residues. The CDR3 nucleotides are TGTGCCAGCAGTTTCACAGGGGGCCATAACTATGGCTACACCTTC. This encodes CASSFTGGHNYGYTF.

This clonotype occurred once. The rearrangement links TRBV6-2 or TRBV6-3 to TRBJ2-7; either TRBD1 or TRBD2 may supply D (5 bases each). Trimming pared 6 bases from V and 5 bases from J, leaving 17 bases between. The length of the CDR3 is 14 residues. From germline, CDR1 is MNHEY and CDR2 SVGEGT. CDR3 residues: CASRPPRESDEQYF. The DNA for the CDR3 is TGTGCCAGCAGACCCCCCAGGGAGTCGGACGAGCAGTACTTC.

The chain joins TRBV7-2 to TRBJ2-5, with 8 bases that match TRBD1. Germline CDR1 is SGHTA and CDR2 is FQGNSA. The CDR3 consists of 15 residues. Trimming took 1 base from V and 5 from J; bases not matched to a gene: 6. CDR3 protein: CASSLGSRDRETQYF. Here the CDR3 DNA reads TGTGCCAGCAGCTTAGGGAGTAGGGACAGGGAGACCCAGTACTTC.

This clonotype has a handful of counts. The chain employs TRBV27 and TRBJ2-6, with 9 bases lining up with TRBD1. V dropped 1 base and J dropped 0; count of bases not matched to a gene: 10. Germline loops: CDR1 MNHEY, CDR2 SMNVEV (reference sequence). CDR3 length: 20 residues. The CDR3 reads CASSLYRGQGLVSGANVLTF. The CDR3 nucleotides read TGTGCCAGCAGTTTATATAGGGGACAGGGCTTGGTCTCTGGGGCCAACGTCCTGACTTTC.

The rearrangement links TRBV12-3 or TRBV12-4 to TRBJ2-7; 10 bases are a match to TRBD1. The CDR3 spans 15 residues. With 5 bases clipped from V and 4 bases from J, the junction kept 8 bases outside the gene matches. CDR3 amino acids: CASSPGTGVYYEQYF. As DNA, the CDR3 is TGTGCCAGCAGTCCGGGGACAGGGGTTTATTACGAGCAGTACTTC.

V is TRBV29-1 and J is TRBJ1-1, with 7 positions matching TRBD1. Germline V gives CDR1 SQVTM, CDR2 ANQGSEA. The CDR3 runs to 13 residues. The trim removed 0 bases at V and 9 bases at J, leaving 7 bases unmatched. The CDR3 nucleotides read TGCAGCGTTGAAGACCCCGAGACAGGGAAAGCTTTCTTT. Translating it yields CSVEDPETGKAFF.

This clonotype has only a few counts. This chain joins TRBV7-6 and TRBJ2-6; 7 bases are a match to TRBD1. From germline, CDR1 is SGHVS and CDR2 FNYEAQ. The J segment lost 1 base and the V segment lost 2 bases, leaving 11 bases of the junction unmatched. This CDR3 has 19 amino acids. Here the CDR3 reads CASSLRAWDSSSGANVLTF. The CDR3 bases are TGTGCCAGCAGCTTAAGGGCCTGGGACAGCTCATCTGGGGCCAACGTCCTGACTTTC. The whole variable domain, filled in from reference TRBV7-6 and TRBJ2-6, reads GAGVSQSPRYKVTKRGQDVALRCDPISGHVSLYWYRQALGQGPEFLTYFNYEAQQDKSGLPNDRFSAERPEGSISTLTIQRTEQRDSAMYRCASSLRAWDSSSGANVLTFGAGSRLTVL.